The 4 T cell receptor beta chains below all came from one sample that was sequenced in a study of cytomegalovirus exposure and HLA in healthy donors. Amplification used 60 Vbeta primers and 13 Jbeta primers. TCRdb keeps only in-frame clones here, not all; method: immunoSEQ multiplex PCR. The profile shows about 100,000 clones, about 68% of them singletons. The source material was PBMCs. These receptor sequences come from a male donor in good health and CMV-seropositive.

This chain links TRBV11-3 with TRBJ1-6, with D unclear. Germline-derived CDR1 and CDR2 are SGHNT and YENEEA. Trimming removed 5 bases at V and 5 bases at J, with 7 bases between. CDR3 length equals 13 residues. The CDR3 is CASSRVNNSPLHF. The CDR3 nucleotides are TGTGCCAGCAGCCGGGTGAATAATTCACCCCTCCACTTT. The full variable domain, completed using reference TRBV11-3 and TRBJ1-6, is EAGVVQSPRYKIIEKKQPVAFWCNPISGHNTLYWYLQNLGQGPELLIRYENEEAVDDSQLPKDRFSAERLKGVDSTLKIQPAELGDSAVYLCASSRVNNSPLHFGNGTRLTVT.

This clone was seen just once. The V call is TRBV2, the J call TRBJ1-2; unclear D gene. Germline CDR1 SNHLY, CDR2 FYNNEI. The CDR3 has 12 residues. V was clipped by 4 bases and J by 5 bases, with 8 bases between them. Here the CDR3 reads CASSVSGYGYTF. As DNA, the CDR3 is TGTGCCAGCAGTGTCTCGGGGTATGGCTACACCTTC. Together with reference TRBV2 and TRBJ1-2, the CDR3 gives the full variable domain: EPEVTQTPSHQVTQMGQEVILRCVPISNHLYFYWYRQILGQKVEFLVSFYNNEISEKSEIFDDQFSVERPDGSNFTLKIRSTKLEDSAMYFCASSVSGYGYTFGSGTRLTVV.

The chain uses TRBV5-1 and TRBJ1-2; 9 nucleotides agree with TRBD1. Germline CDR1 SGHRS, CDR2 YFSETQ. The CDR3 loop spans 16 amino acids. V was clipped by 1 base and J by 4 bases; unmatched bases: 8. The CDR3 sequence: CASSLSGTGSGYGYTF. CDR3 coding DNA: TGCGCCAGCAGCTTGTCCGGGACAGGGTCGGGCTATGGCTACACCTTC.

The chain links TRBV6-5 to TRBJ2-7; weak D call: TRBD1 (6 bases). V was shortened by 9 bases and J by 2 bases, with 14 bases between the two germline ends. CDR1 MNHEY and CDR2 SVGAGI come from the germline V gene. The CDR3 consists of 13 residues. Here the CDR3 reads CARPRGSTYEQYF. The CDR3 coding sequence is TGTGCCAGGCCCAGGGGATCGACCTACGAGCAGTACTTC.